This T cell receptor beta chain came from a study of blood T cell repertoires in COVID-19. Study overall: The United States, Italy and Spain provided the acute and convalescent COVID-19 samples. The analysed material was cDNA or gDNA that came from T cells, B-cell-depleted T cells, or PBMCs.

The germline gives CDR1 SGHTA, CDR2 FQGNSA. The CDR3 is 18 residues long. The V end lost 1 base, the J end lost 2 bases, and 19 bases lay between the germline ends. The participants were between 18 and 89 years old and came from 24 US areas. Per the study methods: Amplification from reference gene primers served as the basis for estimated nucleated cell counts. Profiling relied on immunoSEQ multiplex PCR, and the TCRdb table lists in-frame clones only, not all of them. V, J and clone size were drawn from that table, and D and trimming were deduced from the DNA. The sample has about 310,000 clones; about 90% are singletons.

This chain links TRBV7-2 with TRBJ2-3, with D possibly TRBD1 on 5 matching bases. Sample: PBMCs or T cells enriched from blood (not recorded which). The clonotype was recovered from a woman aged 25 to 39 who had recovered from COVID-19. CDR3 region: CASSLEGLGRTYTDTQYF. As DNA, the CDR3 is TGTGCCAGCAGCTTAGAGGGGTTAGGCCGAACTTACACAGATACGCAGTATTTT.